These 25 T cell receptor beta chains were sequenced from one sample in a study of blood T cell repertoires in COVID-19. Sequenced by immunoSEQ multiplex PCR; TCRdb stores in-frame clones only, minus some. This table holds around 340,000 clones, approximately 86% found once. Material: PBMCs or T cells enriched from blood (not recorded which). Source of these receptors: a woman between 40 and 50 years old with acute COVID-19.

This chain links TRBV9 with TRBJ1-3; 9 bases are shared with TRBD1. The CDR3 consists of 17 residues. Trimming cost V 0 bases and J 1 base; bases outside gene matches: 5. Germline-derived CDR1 and CDR2 are SGDLS and YYNGEE. The CDR3 spells CASSVGSGQGSGNTIYF. For the CDR3, the DNA is TGTGCCAGCAGCGTAGGGAGTGGACAGGGGTCTGGAAACACCATATATTTT.

To note about this clone: The sample holds other DNA sequences that translate to the same CDR3. The chain employs TRBV6-5 and TRBJ2-6, with D hard to call. The CDR3 consists of 16 residues. V lost 0 bases and J 0 bases, leaving 6 bases between the germline ends. CDR1 and CDR2 (germline): MNHEY, SVGAGI. The DNA of the CDR3 is TGTGCCAGCAGTTACTCGCAGAACTCTGGGGCCAACGTCCTGACTTTC. This gives the protein CASSYSQNSGANVLTF.

This chain connects TRBV28 to TRBJ2-7; D remains unclear. The germline V and J ends were trimmed by 5 bases and 7 bases, with 9 bases remaining between them. Germline V lookup: CDR1 MDHEN, CDR2 SYDVKM. This CDR3 has 11 residues. The CDR3 here is CASSPLREQYF. The DNA for the CDR3 is TGTGCCAGCAGTCCTCTCAGGGAGCAGTACTTC.

The genes are TRBV9 and TRBJ1-2; D not resolved. Between the trimmed V and J ends, which lost 3 bases and 2 bases, there was a span of 11 bases. This CDR3 spans 14 amino acids. Germline V gene sequence: CDR1 SGDLS, CDR2 YYNGEE. The CDR3 reads CASSAQPGNYGYTF. CDR3 DNA: TGTGCCAGCAGCGCACAGCCGGGAAACTATGGCTACACCTTC.

In DNA form, the CDR3 reads TGTGCTAGTGGTCTGAGGACTAGCGGACGCTACGAGCAGTACTTC. Its protein is CASGLRTSGRYEQYF. The V call is TRBV12-5, the J call TRBJ2-7; TRBD2 agrees at 10 bases. The CDR3 runs to 15 residues. Germline V gives CDR1 LGHNT, CDR2 FRNRAP. The J segment lost 3 bases and the V segment lost 5 bases, leaving 7 bases of the junction unmatched.

The chain recombines TRBV27 with TRBJ2-1; TRBD1 aligns across 9 bases. Trimming cost V 4 bases and J 4 bases; bases outside gene matches: 2. This CDR3 has 14 amino acids. CDR1 is MNHEY, CDR2 SMNVEV, per germline (reference sequence). The CDR3 nucleotides read TGTGCCAGCAGTTGGGGACAGGGTTACAATGAGCAGTTCTTC. Translated: CASSWGQGYNEQFF.

This chain connects TRBV29-1 to TRBJ2-1, with 9 bases fitting TRBD1. V dropped 8 bases and J dropped 4; count of bases not matched to a gene: 3. The CDR3 has 12 amino acids. Looked up from germline, CDR1 is SQVTM and CDR2 is ANQGSEA. The CDR3 loop reads CSNRGPYNEQFF. The CDR3 nucleotides read TGCAGCAACAGGGGGCCATACAATGAGCAGTTCTTC.

The chain joins TRBV24-1 to TRBJ2-1; tentatively, D is TRBD1 (5 bases). Germline CDR1 is KGHDR and CDR2 is SFDVKD. The V end lost 4 bases, the J end lost 4 bases, and 16 bases lay between the germline ends. The CDR3 has 16 amino acids. CDR3 sequence reads: CATSDPDWGSYNEQFF. The CDR3 nucleotides are TGTGCCACCAGTGACCCTGACTGGGGCTCTTACAATGAGCAGTTCTTC.

This clone showed up just a few times. The CDR3 is CASSLEHLNTEAFF. Written as DNA, the CDR3 is TGTGCCAGCAGCTTAGAGCACCTGAACACTGAAGCTTTCTTT. The V gene is TRBV11-1, the J gene TRBJ1-1; no clear D. Per the germline V gene, CDR1 is SGHAT and CDR2 is FQDESV (reference sequence). Deletions cut 1 base from V and 0 bases from J, with 6 bases between. The CDR3 is 14 amino acids.

This chain joins TRBV18 and TRBJ2-2, with 7 bases matching TRBD1. CDR3 length: 15 amino acids. Per germline, CDR1 KGHSH and CDR2 LQKENI. J was trimmed by 5 bases and V by 1 base; bases with no gene match: 4. DNA for the CDR3: TGTGCCAGCTCACCACGCCAGGGGGAGACCGGGGAGCTGTTTTTT. As protein: CASSPRQGETGELFF.

This sequence joins TRBV5-1 and TRBJ1-2; unclear D gene. Germline lookup yields CDR1 SGHRS and CDR2 YFSETQ. Trimming stripped 2 bases from V and 8 bases from J, with 16 bases between. The CDR3 sequence is 14 residues long. The DNA for the CDR3 is TGCGCCAGCAGCTTACTCCAATTCCCGGGAGGCTACACCTTC. Amino acid sequence: CASSLLQFPGGYTF.

This clone was seen a single time. The rearrangement uses TRBV18 and TRBJ2-1; 10 nucleotides agree with TRBD2. Trimming removed 4 bases from V and 4 bases from J; junction bases left unmatched: 13. CDR3 length: 18 residues. Germline CDR1 and CDR2: KGHSH and LQKENI. The CDR3 loop reads CASSQNSPTSGEYNEQFF. CDR3 nucleotide sequence: TGTGCCAGCTCACAAAACAGTCCTACTAGCGGGGAGTACAATGAGCAGTTCTTC.

This rearrangement joins TRBV4-3 to TRBJ1-4, with D possibly being TRBD1 (5 bases). V was cut by 0 bases and J by 8 bases, with 16 bases left in between. This CDR3 region has 16 residues. CDR1 and CDR2 (germline): LGHNA, YSLEER. As DNA, the CDR3 is TGCGCCAGCAGCCAAGATGGCGGGACCGTTCTCGAAAAACTGTTTTTT. This encodes CASSQDGGTVLEKLFF.

The chain recombines TRBV4-2 with TRBJ2-1; 11 nucleotides agree with TRBD2. The J segment lost 6 bases and the V segment lost 3 bases, leaving 4 bases of the junction unmatched. The CDR3 has 15 amino acids. Per germline, CDR1 LGHNA and CDR2 YNFKEQ. The CDR3 loop reads CASSQVAGGRNEQFF. DNA of the CDR3: TGTGCCAGCAGCCAGGTAGCGGGGGGGCGCAATGAGCAGTTCTTC.

The chain combines TRBV7-9 with TRBJ2-1; D unresolved. CDR3 length equals 12 residues. V was clipped by 1 base and J by 8 bases, with 6 bases between them. Germline assignment: CDR1 SEHNR and CDR2 FQNEAQ (reference sequence). CDR3 residues: CASSLVVYEQFF. As DNA, the CDR3 is TGTGCCAGCAGCTTAGTTGTCTATGAGCAGTTCTTC.

This chain connects TRBV7-2 to TRBJ2-7; 11 positions match TRBD2. V trimming: 5 bases; J trimming: 5 bases; junction bases outside the gene matches: 8. This CDR3 comprises 15 residues. The germline V gene encodes CDR1 SGHTA and CDR2 FQGNSA. CDR3 amino acids: CASSKRGLAVDEQYF. As DNA, the CDR3 is TGTGCCAGCAGCAAAAGGGGACTAGCGGTAGACGAGCAGTACTTC.

This clone was recorded only once. This chain connects TRBV13 to TRBJ1-1; the D is unclear. V was trimmed by 5 bases and J by 3 bases, leaving 7 bases between them. This CDR3 has 12 residues. Germline V gene data show CDR1 as PRHDT and CDR2 as FYEKMQ (reference sequence). The CDR3 nucleotides are TGTGCCAGCAGCCTACAGCACACTGAAGCTTTCTTT. This gives the protein CASSLQHTEAFF.

This clone has a single count. The rearrangement joins TRBV7-3 to TRBJ2-7, with TRBD1 as a possible D gene (6 bases). There are 15 residues in the CDR3. Trimming shortened V by 0 bases and J by 4 bases, and 13 bases separated the two germline ends. Germline V gene lookup returns CDR1 SGHTA and CDR2 FQGTGA. The CDR3 spells CASSLTAGARYEQYF. CDR3 coding DNA: TGTGCCAGCAGCTTAACGGCAGGGGCCAGGTACGAGCAGTACTTC.

The J gene is TRBJ1-2, the V gene TRBV20-1, with 7 nucleotides matching TRBD1. V was pared by 3 bases and J by 0 bases, with 4 bases of the junction left unmatched. The CDR3 covers 14 residues. Germline V gene lookup returns CDR1 DFQATT and CDR2 SNEGSKA (reference sequence). CDR3 in amino acids: CSASGGTANYGYTF. CDR3 DNA sequence: TGCAGTGCTAGTGGTGGGACAGCTAACTATGGCTACACCTTC.

The chain employs TRBV7-8 and TRBJ1-2; 9 bases map to TRBD1. The germline gives CDR1 SGHVS, CDR2 FQNEAQ. The CDR3 contains 16 residues. Trimming took 0 bases from V and 4 from J; bases not matched to a gene: 6. CDR3 amino acids: CASSLAGGQGGYGYTF. CDR3 sequence (DNA): TGTGCCAGCAGCTTAGCGGGGGGACAGGGTGGCTATGGCTACACCTTC.

V and J are TRBV2 and TRBJ2-3, with TRBD2 identical over 8 bases. CDR1 and CDR2 (germline): SNHLY, FYNNEI. The V and J ends lost 6 bases and 1 base, in that order; junction bases with no gene match: 6. CDR3 length equals 15 residues. CDR3 coding DNA: TGTGCCAGCAGAGTAAGGCGGGGGGGCACAGATACGCAGTATTTT. Translated, it gives CASRVRRGGTDTQYF.

This clone was observed a single time. The chain carries TRBV7-8 and TRBJ1-4, with D maybe TRBD1 (5 bases). Per the germline V gene, CDR1 is SGHVS and CDR2 is FQNEAQ. The CDR3 sequence is 15 residues long. The V and J ends lost 4 bases and 4 bases respectively, with 13 bases between them. CDR3 residues: CASSSWTNRNEKLFF. CDR3 in DNA: TGTGCCAGCAGCTCCTGGACAAACCGTAATGAAAAACTGTTTTTT.

The chain uses TRBV18 and TRBJ1-4; 7 nucleotides line up with TRBD1. In germline, CDR1 is KGHSH, CDR2 LQKENI. The CDR3 runs 16 residues. The V gene end was trimmed by 3 bases and the J gene end by 3 bases; junction bases not matched to a gene: 7. CDR3 nucleotide sequence: TGTGCCAGCTCACCCTCCCTGCAGGGGGCTAATGAAAAACTGTTTTTT. This encodes CASSPSLQGANEKLFF. Supplemented by reference TRBV18 and TRBJ1-4, the full variable domain reads NAGVMQNPRHLVRRRGQEARLRCSPMKGHSHVYWYRQLPEEGLKFMVYLQKENIIDESGMPKERFSAEFPKEGPSILRIQQVVRGDSAAYFCASSPSLQGANEKLFFGSGTQLSVL.

V usage is TRBV4-3 and J usage is TRBJ2-7, with TRBD1 matching 9 bases. Germline V gene data show CDR1 as LGHNA and CDR2 as YSLEER. The CDR3 consists of 15 residues. After removal of 3 bases from V and 5 bases from J, the junction contained 8 bases not matched to a gene. The DNA of the CDR3 is TGCGCCAGCAGCCAGTCTCCGGGACAGGGAAACGAGCAGTACTTC. Residues: CASSQSPGQGNEQYF.

This chain uses TRBV3-1 (or the pseudogene TRBV3-2) with TRBJ1-2; a weak D match, TRBD1 (6 bases). The length of the CDR3 is 16 residues. V gave up 6 bases and J gave up 4 bases, with 21 bases separating them. CDR1 LGHDT and CDR2 YNNKEL come from the germline V gene (reference sequence). The CDR3 sequence is CASRKRTDTLFYGYTF. The CDR3 bases are TGTGCCAGCAGGAAAAGGACAGATACCCTCTTCTATGGCTACACCTTC.